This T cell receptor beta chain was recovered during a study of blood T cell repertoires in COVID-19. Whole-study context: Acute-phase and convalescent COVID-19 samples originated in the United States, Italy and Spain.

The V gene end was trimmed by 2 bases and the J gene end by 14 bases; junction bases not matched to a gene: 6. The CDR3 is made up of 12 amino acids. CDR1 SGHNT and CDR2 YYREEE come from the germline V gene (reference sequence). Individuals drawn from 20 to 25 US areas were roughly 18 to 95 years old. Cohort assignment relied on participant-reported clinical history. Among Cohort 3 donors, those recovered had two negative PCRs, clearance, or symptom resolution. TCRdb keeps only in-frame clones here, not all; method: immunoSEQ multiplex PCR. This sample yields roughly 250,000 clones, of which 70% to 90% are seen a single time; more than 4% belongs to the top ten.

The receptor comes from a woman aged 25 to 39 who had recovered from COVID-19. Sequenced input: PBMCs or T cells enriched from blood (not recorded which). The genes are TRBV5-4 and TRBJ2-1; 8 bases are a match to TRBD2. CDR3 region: CASSFWREEEFF. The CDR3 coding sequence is TGTGCCAGCAGCTTTTGGCGGGAGGAGGAGTTCTTC.